These 20 T cell receptor beta chains originate from one sample sequenced in a study of cytomegalovirus exposure and HLA in healthy donors (dated by TCRdb to 2015 to 2018). Library prep was done by the immunoSEQ multiplex PCR assay. For the multiplex PCR, a mixture combining 60 forward primers for TCR Vbeta segments and 13 reverse primers for TCR Jbeta segments was used. TCRdb carries this immuneACCESS record with in-frame sequences only. Its versions omit some clonotypes, under half of them owing to an unresolved V gene in the studies checked, with the rest unexplained. Counted in this sample were 52,000 or so clones; about 80% of them appeared once. Clones ranked in the top ten supply roughly 1.5% of the sample. The sequenced sample consisted of PBMCs. Receptor source: a female donor in good health and CMV-seronegative.

This clone was seen just once. The chain is built from TRBV11-2 and TRBJ2-5; D possibly corresponds to TRBD2 (6 bases). The CDR3 sequence is 15 residues long. The V gene lost 5 bases and the J gene lost 5 bases, with 18 bases spanning the gap. Per the germline V gene, CDR1 is SGHAT and CDR2 is FQNNGV. The CDR3 DNA is TGTGCCAGCAGCGGAGGGAGGCGAGCGCAGGAGACCCAGTACTTC. Its protein is CASSGGRRAQETQYF.

The CDR3 is CASSTTGRTEAFF. The CDR3 DNA sequence: TGTGCCAGCAGTACGACAGGGCGGACTGAAGCTTTCTTT. This chain connects TRBV6-5 to TRBJ1-1; 7 bases match TRBD1. The V segment lost 5 bases and the J segment 5 bases; nucleotides outside the gene matches: 5. This CDR3 spans 13 amino acids. Per germline, CDR1 MNHEY and CDR2 SVGAGI.

The V gene is TRBV19, the J gene TRBJ2-7, with 8 bases lining up with TRBD1. Per germline, CDR1 LNHDA and CDR2 SQIVND (reference sequence). J gave up 5 bases and V 6 bases, and 9 bases lay outside the gene matches. The CDR3 consists of 14 residues. CDR3 residues: CASRPRDRSNEQYF. The CDR3 nucleotides are TGTGCCAGTAGGCCCCGGGACAGGTCGAACGAGCAGTACTTC. Combining the CDR3 with reference TRBV19 and TRBJ2-7 gives the whole variable domain DGGITQSPKYLFRKEGQNVTLSCEQNLNHDAMYWYRQDPGQGLRLIYYSQIVNDFQKGDIAEGYSVSREKKESFPLTVTSAQKNPTAFYLCASRPRDRSNEQYFGPGTRLTVT.

V gene TRBV5-5 combines with J gene TRBJ2-7, with TRBD1 matching over 9 bases. Germline CDR1 SGHKS, CDR2 YYEKEE (reference sequence). CDR3 length: 15 amino acids. The J segment lost 5 bases and the V segment lost 3 bases, leaving 9 bases of the junction unmatched. The CDR3 loop is CASSSGGGTGNEQYF. The CDR3 bases are TGTGCCAGCAGCTCCGGGGGAGGGACAGGGAACGAGCAGTACTTC.

The rearrangement links TRBV4-1 to TRBJ1-5, with D unresolved. The CDR3 has 15 residues. V lost 3 bases and J lost 1, with 10 bases in between. Germline CDR1 is MGHRA and CDR2 is YSYEKL. In nucleotides, the CDR3 is TGCGCCAGCAGCCAGGAAGACTGGAGCAATCAGCCCCAGCATTTT. Protein: CASSQEDWSNQPQHF.

The CDR3 sequence is CASSLGYPSGVDEQFF. CDR3 nucleotide sequence: TGCGCCAGCAGCTTGGGGTACCCTTCCGGGGTAGATGAGCAGTTCTTC. The chain has TRBV5-1 and TRBJ2-1, with D possibly TRBD2 on 5 matching bases. The CDR3 is 16 amino acids. The V end was cut by 0 bases, the J end by 8 bases, with 18 bases between. In germline, CDR1 is SGHRS, CDR2 YFSETQ.

The gene calls are TRBV7-2 and TRBJ2-3; 7 nucleotides match TRBD2. Germline loops: CDR1 SGHTA, CDR2 FQGNSA. The V and J ends lost 9 bases and 2 bases, in that order; junction bases with no gene match: 11. The CDR3 extends over 15 amino acids. CDR3 protein: CASPMGEGSTDTQYF. The CDR3 coding sequence is TGTGCCAGTCCAATGGGGGAGGGATCCACAGATACGCAGTATTTT.

The V call is TRBV4-2, the J call TRBJ1-1; unclear D gene. The germline V gene encodes CDR1 LGHNA and CDR2 YNFKEQ. Between the trimmed V and J ends, which lost 4 bases and 1 base, there was a span of 7 bases. CDR3 length: 13 amino acids. DNA of the CDR3: TGTGCCAGCAGCCTCTCACAGAACACTGAAGCTTTCTTT. This codes for CASSLSQNTEAFF.

The J gene is TRBJ2-1, the V gene TRBV27, with D maybe TRBD2 (6 bases). The CDR3 consists of 14 residues. Germline-derived CDR1 and CDR2 are MNHEY and SMNVEV (reference sequence). Deletions cut 5 bases from V and 6 bases from J, with 14 bases between. Here the CDR3 DNA reads TGTGCCAGCAGTCTACGGGACTCTGGCAATGAGCAGTTCTTC. As protein: CASSLRDSGNEQFF.

The chain has TRBV27 and TRBJ1-2; 9 bases agree with TRBD1. J lost 6 bases, V lost 5 bases, and 4 bases had no gene match. Germline CDR1 MNHEY, CDR2 SMNVEV (reference sequence). This CDR3 region has 13 residues. CDR3 nucleotides: TGTGCCAGCAGTCTAGGACAGGGGAATGGCTACACCTTC. This translates into CASSLGQGNGYTF.

This chain links TRBV23-1 with TRBJ1-5, with 9 nucleotides matching TRBD1. TRBV23-1 is an ORF; its function is uncertain. V lost 11 bases to trimming and J lost 4 bases; unmatched junction nucleotides: 12. The CDR3 is 15 amino acids. CDR3 loop: CAELEGGQGNQPQHF. The CDR3, as DNA: TGCGCCGAATTAGAGGGCGGACAGGGGAATCAGCCCCAGCATTTT.

The rearrangement uses TRBV19 and TRBJ1-5; 9 bases agree with TRBD1. The CDR3 sequence is 15 residues long. Germline V gene data show CDR1 as LNHDA and CDR2 as SQIVND (reference sequence). The V and J ends lost 5 bases and 3 bases, in that order; junction bases with no gene match: 5. CDR3 sequence reads: CASSYDRGSNQPQHF. DNA for the CDR3: TGTGCCAGTAGTTATGACAGGGGGTCCAATCAGCCCCAGCATTTT.

This clone was observed once. The chain joins TRBV27 to TRBJ2-1; D uncertain. V was cut by 3 bases and J by 2 bases, with 14 bases left in between. CDR1 is MNHEY and CDR2 is SMNVEV in the germline V gene (reference sequence). This CDR3 has 16 amino acids. In nucleotides, the CDR3 is TGTGCCAGCAGTTTGCGTGACTGGAAAACCTACAATGAGCAGTTCTTC. Its protein is CASSLRDWKTYNEQFF.

This clone was detected a few times. CDR3 bases: TGTGCCAGCTGTTCCGGTAGCGCCTACGAGCAGTACTTC. This codes for CASCSGSAYEQYF. V usage is TRBV2 and J usage is TRBJ2-7, with TRBD2 as a possible D gene (5 bases). Germline V gene data show CDR1 as SNHLY and CDR2 as FYNNEI. The CDR3 has 13 residues. The V and J ends lost 8 bases and 2 bases respectively, with 13 bases between them.

The rearrangement uses TRBV6-1 and TRBJ1-2; TRBD1 matches 8 bases. This CDR3 contains 17 residues. V lost 3 bases, J lost 1 base, and 10 bases stayed unmatched. Looked up from germline, CDR1 is MNHNS and CDR2 is SASEGT. The CDR3 DNA sequence: TGTGCCAGCAGTGATCGGACAGGGTCCCCATTTAACTATGGCTACACCTTC. Its protein product is CASSDRTGSPFNYGYTF.

The genes are TRBV7-3 and TRBJ1-1, with D possibly being TRBD1 (6 bases). V was clipped by 0 bases and J by 2 bases, with 7 bases between them. The CDR3 sequence is 14 residues long. Germline CDR1 SGHTA, CDR2 FQGTGA. The CDR3 is CASSLTGANTEAFF. CDR3 nucleotides: TGTGCCAGCAGCTTAACGGGGGCTAACACTGAAGCTTTCTTT.

The chain carries TRBV7-9 and TRBJ1-6, with unresolved D. Trimming removed 2 bases at V and 0 bases at J, with 14 bases between. CDR1 is SEHNR, CDR2 FQNEAQ, per germline (reference sequence). CDR3 length: 18 amino acids. CDR3 protein: CASSLHEVASSYNSPLHF. The CDR3 nucleotides read TGTGCCAGCAGCTTACATGAGGTCGCGAGCTCCTATAATTCACCCCTCCACTTT.

V is TRBV9 and J is TRBJ2-7; 8 positions match TRBD2. Trimming took 1 base from V and 5 from J; bases not matched to a gene: 11. Germline-derived CDR1 and CDR2 are SGDLS and YYNGEE. The CDR3 consists of 16 residues. The CDR3 DNA sequence: TGTGCCAGCAGCGTATCGGGGACTAGTGAGTGGGACGAGCAGTACTTC. Protein sequence: CASSVSGTSEWDEQYF.

V and J are TRBV6-4 and TRBJ2-7; 8 bases are a match to TRBD1. The CDR3 is 13 residues long. Germline V gives CDR1 MRHNA, CDR2 SNTAGT. Here the CDR3 reads CPFRGQGAWEQYF. The CDR3 DNA reads as TGTCCATTTCGGGGGCAGGGGGCTTGGGAGCAGTACTTC.

The chain carries TRBV5-1 and TRBJ2-7; D might be TRBD2 (6 bases). Trimming cost V 6 bases and J 3 bases, with 10 bases left between them. The CDR3 consists of 12 residues. Germline CDR1 reads SGHRS; CDR2 reads YFSETQ. CDR3 sequence reads: CASTGGDYEQYF. The CDR3 DNA sequence: TGCGCCAGCACTGGAGGGGACTACGAGCAGTACTTC.